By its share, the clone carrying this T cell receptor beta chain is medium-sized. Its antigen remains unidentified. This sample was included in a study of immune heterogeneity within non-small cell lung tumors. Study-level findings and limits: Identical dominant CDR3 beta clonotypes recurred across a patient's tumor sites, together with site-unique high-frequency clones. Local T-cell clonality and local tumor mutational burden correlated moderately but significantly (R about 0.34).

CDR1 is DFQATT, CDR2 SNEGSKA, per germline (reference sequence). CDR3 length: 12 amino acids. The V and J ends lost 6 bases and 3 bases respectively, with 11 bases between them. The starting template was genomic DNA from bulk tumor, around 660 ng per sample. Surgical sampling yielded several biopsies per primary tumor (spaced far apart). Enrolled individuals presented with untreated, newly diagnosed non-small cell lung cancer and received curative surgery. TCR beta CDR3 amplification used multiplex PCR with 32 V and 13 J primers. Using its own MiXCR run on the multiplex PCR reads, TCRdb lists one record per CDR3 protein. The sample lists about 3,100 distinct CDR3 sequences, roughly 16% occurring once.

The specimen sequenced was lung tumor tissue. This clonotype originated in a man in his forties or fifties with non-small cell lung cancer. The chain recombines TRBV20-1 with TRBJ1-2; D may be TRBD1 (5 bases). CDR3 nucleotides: TGCAGTGCCTGGACACCTGACTATGGCTACACCTTC. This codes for CSAWTPDYGYTF.